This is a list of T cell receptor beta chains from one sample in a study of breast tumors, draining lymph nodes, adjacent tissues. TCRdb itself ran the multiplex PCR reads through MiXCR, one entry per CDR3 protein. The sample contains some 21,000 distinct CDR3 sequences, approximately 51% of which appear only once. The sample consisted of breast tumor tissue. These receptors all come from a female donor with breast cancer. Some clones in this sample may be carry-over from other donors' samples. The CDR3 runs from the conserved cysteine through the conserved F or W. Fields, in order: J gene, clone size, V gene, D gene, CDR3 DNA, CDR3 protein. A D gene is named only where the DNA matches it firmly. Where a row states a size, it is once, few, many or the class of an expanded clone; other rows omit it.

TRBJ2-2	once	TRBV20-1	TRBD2	TGCAGTGCTAACAAAGCGGGAGGGACCGGGGAGCTGTTTTTT	CSANKAGGTGELFF
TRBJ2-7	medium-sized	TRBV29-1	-	TGCAGCGTGCGGGGTAGCTCCTACGAGCAGTACTTC	CSVRGSSYEQYF
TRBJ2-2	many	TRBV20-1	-	TGCAGTGCTAGATACGAGGGTAGCACCGGGGAGCTGTTTTTT	CSARYEGSTGELFF
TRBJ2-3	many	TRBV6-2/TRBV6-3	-	TGTGCCAGCAGGACCAACTTCGAGGCCACAGATACGCAGTATTTT	CASRTNFEATDTQYF
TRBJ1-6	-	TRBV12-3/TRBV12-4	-	TGTGCCAGCAGTGCGGGGAGCTCCTATAATTCACCCCTCCACTTT	CASSAGSSYNSPLHF
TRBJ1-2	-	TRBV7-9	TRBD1	TGTGCCAGCAGCTTAGACAGGGGGCTTTATGGCTACACCTTC	CASSLDRGLYGYTF
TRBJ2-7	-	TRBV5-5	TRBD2	TGTGCCAGCAGCGCGGGGACTAGCGGGCTCGAGCAGTACTTC	CASSAGTSGLEQYF
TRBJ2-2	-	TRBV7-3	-	TGTGCCAGCAGCTTATACAGAAACACCGGGGAGCTGTTTTTT	CASSLYRNTGELFF
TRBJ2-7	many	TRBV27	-	TGTGCCAGCAGTTTATGGGGGAACTACGAGCAGTACTTC	CASSLWGNYEQYF
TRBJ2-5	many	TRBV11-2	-	TGTGCCAGCAGCTTAGATGTGGGACAAGCGGTGTTC	CASSLDVGQAVF
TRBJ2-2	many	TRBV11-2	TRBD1	TGTGCCAGCAGCTTAGATGACAGGGACACCGGGGAGCTGTTTTTT	CASSLDDRDTGELFF
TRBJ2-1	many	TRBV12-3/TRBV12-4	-	TGTGCCAGCAGTTTATCACAGGTGGGGAGGGGGCATGAGCAGTTCTTC	CASSLSQVGRGHEQFF
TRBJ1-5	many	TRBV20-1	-	TGCAGTGCTAGCCGGAGCCTAGGGGGCAATCAGCCCCAGCATTTT	CSASRSLGGNQPQHF
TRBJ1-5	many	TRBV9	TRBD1	TGTGCCAGCAGCGTAACAGGGGAAGGTCAGCCCCAGCATTTT	CASSVTGEGQPQHF
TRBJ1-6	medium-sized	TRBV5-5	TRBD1	TGTGCCAGCAGGTCCGGGACAGGGGGCCATTCACCCCTCCACTTT	CASRSGTGGHSPLHF
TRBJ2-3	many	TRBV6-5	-	TGTGCCAGCAGCCCGGCCGGGGTCGGCACAGATACGCAGTATTTT	CASSPAGVGTDTQYF
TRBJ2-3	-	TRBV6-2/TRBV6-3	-	TGTGCCAGCAGTTGCGGTGGTGCAGATACGCAGTATTTT	CASSCGGADTQYF
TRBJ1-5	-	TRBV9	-	TGTGCCAGCAGCGTAGCGCCAGGGGTAGGTCAGCCCCAGCATTTT	CASSVAPGVGQPQHF
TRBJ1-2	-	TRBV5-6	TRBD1	TGTGCCAGCAGCCTGAAGACAGGGAACTATGGCTACACCTTC	CASSLKTGNYGYTF
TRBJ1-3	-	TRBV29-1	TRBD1	TGCAGCGTCAGGACAGGGCGAAACACCATATATTTT	CSVRTGRNTIYF
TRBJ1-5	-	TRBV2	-	TGTGCCAGCAACCCAGGGGGCAATCAGCCCCAGCATTTT	CASNPGGNQPQHF
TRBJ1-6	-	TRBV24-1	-	TGTGCCAGCAGGCGGACTGGTTCCAATTCACCCCTCCACTTT	CASRRTGSNSPLHF
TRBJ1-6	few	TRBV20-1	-	TGCAGTGCTAGGGGGGCGCATAATTCACCCCTCCACTTT	CSARGAHNSPLHF
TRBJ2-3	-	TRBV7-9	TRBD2	TGTGCCAGCAGCCGCGCGGAGACTAGCTATACGGATACGCAGTATTTT	CASSRAETSYTDTQYF
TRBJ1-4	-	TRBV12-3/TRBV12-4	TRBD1	TGTGCCAGCAGTCCCGACAGGGTTCGGGATGAAAAACTGTTTTTT	CASSPDRVRDEKLFF
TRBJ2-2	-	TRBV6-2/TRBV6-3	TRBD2	TGTGCCAGCAGTGTGACTAGCGGGCCGAGCACCGGGGAGCTGTTTTTT	CASSVTSGPSTGELFF
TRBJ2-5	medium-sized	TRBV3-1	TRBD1	TGTGCCAGCAGCCAAAGATTGGGGACAGGTGATGGGTCCCAGTACTTC	CASSQRLGTGDGSQYF
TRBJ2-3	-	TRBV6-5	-	TGTGCCAGCAGTTACTTTGGGGTGGGCACCGGGGATACGCAGTATTTT	CASSYFGVGTGDTQYF
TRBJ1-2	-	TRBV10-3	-	TGTGCCGTCAGTGACCTGACGTCTAACTATGGCTACACCTTC	CAVSDLTSNYGYTF
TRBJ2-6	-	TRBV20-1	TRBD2	TGCAGTGCTAGAAGGCGGGAGGGCCGCTCTGGGGCCAACGTCCTGACTTTC	CSARRREGRSGANVLTF
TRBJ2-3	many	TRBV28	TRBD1	TGTGCCAGCAGGGCGGCAGGGGGCGGGGATACGCAGTATTTT	CASRAAGGGDTQYF
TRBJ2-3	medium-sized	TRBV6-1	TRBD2	TGTGCCAGCAGTGATACTAGCGGAGGCAGAGATACGCAGTATTTT	CASSDTSGGRDTQYF
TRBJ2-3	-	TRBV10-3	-	TGTGCCATCTCAGAGGTCACAGATACGCAGTATTTT	CAISEVTDTQYF
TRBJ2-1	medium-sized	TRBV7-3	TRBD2	TGTGCCAGCAGCTCACTCAGCGGGAGCACCTACAATGAGCAGTTCTTC	CASSSLSGSTYNEQFF
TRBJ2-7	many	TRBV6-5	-	TGTGCCAGCAGCCCCTCGGGGGTTTTCTCCTACGAGCAGTACTTC	CASSPSGVFSYEQYF
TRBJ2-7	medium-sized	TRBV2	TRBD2	TGTGCCAGTCAGACTAGCGGGAGTATGTACGAGCAGTACTTC	CASQTSGSMYEQYF
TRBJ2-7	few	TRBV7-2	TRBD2	TGTGCCAGCAGCTTAGGGGGACTAGCGGGCCCCTACGAGCAGTACTTC	CASSLGGLAGPYEQYF
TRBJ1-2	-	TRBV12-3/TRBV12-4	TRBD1	TGTGCCAGCAGTCGACAGGGCGGGCGCGGCTACACCTTC	CASSRQGGRGYTF
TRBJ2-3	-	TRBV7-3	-	TGTGCCAGCAGCCTCGGACAATCCACACCAGATACGCAGTATTTT	CASSLGQSTPDTQYF
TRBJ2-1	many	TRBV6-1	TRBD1	TGTGCCAGCAGTGAAGGGGACAGGCTCGATGAGCAGTTCTTC	CASSEGDRLDEQFF
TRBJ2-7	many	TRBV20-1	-	TGCAGTGCTAGAGAGCGGTGGGGAGTCCCCGAGCAGTACTTC	CSARERWGVPEQYF
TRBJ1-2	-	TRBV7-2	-	TGTGCCAGCAGCCTAGGAGCAGGGCATGGCTACACCTTC	CASSLGAGHGYTF
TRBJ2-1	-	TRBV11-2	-	TGTGCCAGCAGCCCGACTTACAATGCGCAGCTCTTC	CASSPTYNAQLF
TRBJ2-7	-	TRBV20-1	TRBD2	TGCAGTGCACGAGCGGGAGGGCCTTCCTACGAGCAGTACTTC	CSARAGGPSYEQYF
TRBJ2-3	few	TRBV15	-	TGTGCCACCAGCAGAGGACTAGATTCAGATACGCAGTATTTT	CATSRGLDSDTQYF
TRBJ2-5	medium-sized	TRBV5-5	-	TGTGCCAGCAGGAGGGGGGCGGGGCAAGAGACCCAGTACTTC	CASRRGAGQETQYF
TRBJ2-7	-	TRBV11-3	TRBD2	TGTGCTAGCGGCCCCGGGACTAGCTGGGGCTCCTACGAGCAGTACTTC	CASGPGTSWGSYEQYF
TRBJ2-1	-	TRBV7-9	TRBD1	TGTGCCAGCAGCTTAGGACAGGGCAACAAGGCCCGGGAGCAGTTCTTC	CASSLGQGNKAREQFF
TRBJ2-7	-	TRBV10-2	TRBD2	TGCGCCAGCAGTCCGACTAGCGGGAGTTACGAGCAGTACTTC	CASSPTSGSYEQYF
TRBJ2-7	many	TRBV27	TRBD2	TGTGCCAGCAGGCCAGCGGGAGGGCGGCACGAGCAGTACTTC	CASRPAGGRHEQYF
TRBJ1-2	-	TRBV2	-	TGTGCCAGCACTCAAGGGCGTGCTAACTATGGCTACACCTTC	CASTQGRANYGYTF
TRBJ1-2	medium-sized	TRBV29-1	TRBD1	TGCAGCGGGTACTCACCGGGACAGGAGTTTCATGGCTACACCTTC	CSGYSPGQEFHGYTF
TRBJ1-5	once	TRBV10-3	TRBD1	TGTGCCATCGGCGGGACAGGGCAGGGGCAGCCCCAGCATTTT	CAIGGTGQGQPQHF
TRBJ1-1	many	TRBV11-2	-	TGTGCCAGCAGCTTTAGGGTTTCCGGGACGAACACTGAAGCTTTCTTT	CASSFRVSGTNTEAFF
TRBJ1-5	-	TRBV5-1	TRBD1	TGCGCCAGCAGCTCGGGCGGACAGGGAGGCCCCCAGCATTTT	CASSSGGQGGPQHF
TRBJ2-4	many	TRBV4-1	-	TGCGCCAGCAGCCACACGGGACGAGGGGCCAAAAACATTCAGTACTTC	CASSHTGRGAKNIQYF
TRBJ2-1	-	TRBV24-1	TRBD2	TGTGCCACCAGTGTGCAATCTAGCGGGGCCTACAATGAGCAGTTCTTC	CATSVQSSGAYNEQFF